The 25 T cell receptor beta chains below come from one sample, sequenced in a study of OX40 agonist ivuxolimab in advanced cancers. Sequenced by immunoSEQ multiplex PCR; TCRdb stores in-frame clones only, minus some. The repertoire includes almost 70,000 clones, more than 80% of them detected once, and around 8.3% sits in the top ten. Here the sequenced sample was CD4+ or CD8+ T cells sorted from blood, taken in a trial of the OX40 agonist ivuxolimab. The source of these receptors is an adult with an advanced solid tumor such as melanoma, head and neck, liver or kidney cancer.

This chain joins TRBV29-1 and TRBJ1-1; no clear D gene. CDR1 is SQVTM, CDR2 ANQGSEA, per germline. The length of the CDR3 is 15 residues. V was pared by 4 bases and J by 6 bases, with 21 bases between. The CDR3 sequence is CSVVARYGGNPEAFF. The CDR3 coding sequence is TGCAGCGTTGTCGCCAGGTACGGTGGTAACCCTGAAGCTTTCTTT.

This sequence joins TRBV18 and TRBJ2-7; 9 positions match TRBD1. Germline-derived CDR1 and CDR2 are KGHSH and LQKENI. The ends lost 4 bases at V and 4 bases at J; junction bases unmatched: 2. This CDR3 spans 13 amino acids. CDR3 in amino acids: CASSLDRGYEQYF. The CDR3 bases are TGTGCCAGCTCACTCGACAGGGGGTACGAGCAGTACTTC.

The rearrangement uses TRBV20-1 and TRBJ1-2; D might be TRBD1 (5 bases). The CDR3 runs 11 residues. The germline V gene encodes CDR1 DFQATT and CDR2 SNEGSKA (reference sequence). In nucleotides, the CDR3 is TGCAGCGCTGGGGGGATCTATGGCTACACCTTC. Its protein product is CSAGGIYGYTF.

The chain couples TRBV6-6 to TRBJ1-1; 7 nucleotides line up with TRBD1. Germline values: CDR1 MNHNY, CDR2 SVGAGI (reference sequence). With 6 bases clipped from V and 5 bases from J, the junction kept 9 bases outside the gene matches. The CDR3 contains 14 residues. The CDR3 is CASRLQGVGTEAFF. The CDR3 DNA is TGTGCCAGCAGGCTCCAGGGGGTAGGGACTGAAGCTTTCTTT.

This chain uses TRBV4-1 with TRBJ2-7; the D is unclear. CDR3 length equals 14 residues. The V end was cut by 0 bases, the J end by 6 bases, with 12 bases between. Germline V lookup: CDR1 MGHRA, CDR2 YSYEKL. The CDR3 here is CASSQEPRQAEQYF. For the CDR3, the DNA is TGCGCCAGCAGCCAAGAGCCCCGGCAGGCCGAGCAGTACTTC.

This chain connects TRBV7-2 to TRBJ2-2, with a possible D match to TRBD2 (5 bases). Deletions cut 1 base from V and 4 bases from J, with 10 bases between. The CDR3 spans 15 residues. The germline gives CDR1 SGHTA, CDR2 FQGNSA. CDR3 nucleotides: TGTGCCAGCAGCTTAGTTCGGGGAAGCACCGGGGAGCTGTTTTTT. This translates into CASSLVRGSTGELFF. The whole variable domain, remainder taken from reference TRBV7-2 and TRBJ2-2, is GAGVSQSPSNKVTEKGKDVELRCDPISGHTALYWYRQSLGQGLEFLIYFQGNSAPDKSGLPSDRFSAERTGGSVSTLTIQRTQQEDSAVYLCASSLVRGSTGELFFGEGSRLTVL.

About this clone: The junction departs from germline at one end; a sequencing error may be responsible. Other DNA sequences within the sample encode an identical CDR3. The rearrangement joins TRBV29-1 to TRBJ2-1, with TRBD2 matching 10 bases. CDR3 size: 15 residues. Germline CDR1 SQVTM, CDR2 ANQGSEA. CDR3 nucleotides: TGTAGCGCGCGACGGGAGACTAGCGGGTACAATGAGCAGTTCTTC. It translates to CSARRETSGYNEQFF.

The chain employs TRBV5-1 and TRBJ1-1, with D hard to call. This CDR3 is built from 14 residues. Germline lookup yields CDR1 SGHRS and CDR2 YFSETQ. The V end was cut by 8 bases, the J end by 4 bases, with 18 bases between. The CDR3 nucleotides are TGCGCCAGTGGGATTGCGGGCTTGGGCACTGAAGCTTTCTTT. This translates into CASGIAGLGTEAFF.

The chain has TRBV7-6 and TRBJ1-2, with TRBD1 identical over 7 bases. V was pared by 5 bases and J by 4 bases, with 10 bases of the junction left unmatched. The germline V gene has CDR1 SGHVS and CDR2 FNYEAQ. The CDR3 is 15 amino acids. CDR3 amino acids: CASSLGQLPGYGYTF. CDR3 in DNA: TGTGCCAGCAGCCTGGGACAGCTACCGGGCTATGGCTACACCTTC. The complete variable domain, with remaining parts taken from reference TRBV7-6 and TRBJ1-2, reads GAGVSQSPRYKVTKRGQDVALRCDPISGHVSLYWYRQALGQGPEFLTYFNYEAQQDKSGLPNDRFSAERPEGSISTLTIQRTEQRDSAMYRCASSLGQLPGYGYTFGSGTRLTVV.

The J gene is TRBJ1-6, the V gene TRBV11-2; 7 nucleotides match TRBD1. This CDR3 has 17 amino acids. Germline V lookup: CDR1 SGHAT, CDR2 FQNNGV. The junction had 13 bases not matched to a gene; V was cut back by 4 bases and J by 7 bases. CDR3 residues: CASSSAGQVGENSPLHF. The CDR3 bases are TGTGCCAGCAGCTCCGCCGGACAGGTCGGAGAAAATTCACCCCTCCACTTT.

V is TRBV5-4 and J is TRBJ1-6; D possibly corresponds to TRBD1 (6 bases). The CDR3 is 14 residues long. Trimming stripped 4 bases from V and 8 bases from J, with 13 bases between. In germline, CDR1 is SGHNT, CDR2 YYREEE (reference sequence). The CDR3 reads CASSPEGGDSPLHF. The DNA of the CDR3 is TGTGCCAGCAGCCCCGAAGGGGGGGATTCACCCCTCCACTTT.

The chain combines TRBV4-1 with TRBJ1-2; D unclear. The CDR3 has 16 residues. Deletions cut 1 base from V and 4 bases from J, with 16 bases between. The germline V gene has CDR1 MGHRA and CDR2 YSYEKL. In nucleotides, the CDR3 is TGCGCCAGCAGCCAAGTAGGAGGCGGGAATTCCTATGGCTACACCTTC. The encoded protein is CASSQVGGGNSYGYTF.

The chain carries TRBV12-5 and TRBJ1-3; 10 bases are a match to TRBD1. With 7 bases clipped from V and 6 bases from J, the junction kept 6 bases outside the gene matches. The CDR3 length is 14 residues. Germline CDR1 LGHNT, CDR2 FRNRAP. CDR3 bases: TGTGCTAGTGTCGCCGGGACAGGGGTAAACACCATATATTTT. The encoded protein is CASVAGTGVNTIYF.

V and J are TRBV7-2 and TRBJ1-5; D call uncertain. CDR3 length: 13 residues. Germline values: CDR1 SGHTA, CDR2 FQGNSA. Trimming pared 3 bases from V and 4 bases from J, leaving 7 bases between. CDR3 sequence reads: CASSFTGNQPQHF. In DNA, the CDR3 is TGTGCCAGCAGCTTTACGGGGAATCAGCCCCAGCATTTT.

CDR3 nucleotide sequence: TGTGCCAGCAGCCCGGGTCCCCCTCAGCCCCAGCATTTT. The encoded protein is CASSPGPPQPQHF. The chain has TRBV11-2 and TRBJ1-5, with D hard to call. CDR3 length: 13 amino acids. Germline-derived CDR1 and CDR2 are SGHAT and FQNNGV. Trimming removed 5 bases from V and 6 bases from J, with 11 bases in between.

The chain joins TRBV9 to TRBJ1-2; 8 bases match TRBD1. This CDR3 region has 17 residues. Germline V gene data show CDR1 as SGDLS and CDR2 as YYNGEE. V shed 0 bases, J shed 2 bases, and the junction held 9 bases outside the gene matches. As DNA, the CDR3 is TGTGCCAGCAGCGTAGCTAGTCGGGCAGGGGGCAACTATGGCTACACCTTC. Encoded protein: CASSVASRAGGNYGYTF.

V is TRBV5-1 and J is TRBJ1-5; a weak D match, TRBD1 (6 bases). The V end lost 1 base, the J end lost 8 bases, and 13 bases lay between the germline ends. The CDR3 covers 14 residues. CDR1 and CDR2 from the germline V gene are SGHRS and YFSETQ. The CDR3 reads CASSLWGRQEPQHF. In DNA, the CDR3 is TGCGCCAGCAGCTTGTGGGGGCGTCAGGAGCCCCAGCATTTT. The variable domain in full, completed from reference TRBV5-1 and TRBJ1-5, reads KAGVTQTPRYLIKTRGQQVTLSCSPISGHRSVSWYQQTPGQGLQFLFEYFSETQRNKGNFPGRFSGRQFSNSRSEMNVSTLELGDSALYLCASSLWGRQEPQHFGDGTRLSIL.

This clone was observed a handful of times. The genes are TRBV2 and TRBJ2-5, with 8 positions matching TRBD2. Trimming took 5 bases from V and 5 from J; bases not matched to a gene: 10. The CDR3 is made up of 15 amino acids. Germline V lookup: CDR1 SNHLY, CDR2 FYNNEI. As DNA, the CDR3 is TGTGCCAGCAGTTTTACTAGCGGAGGCCGGGAGACCCAGTACTTC. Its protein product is CASSFTSGGRETQYF.

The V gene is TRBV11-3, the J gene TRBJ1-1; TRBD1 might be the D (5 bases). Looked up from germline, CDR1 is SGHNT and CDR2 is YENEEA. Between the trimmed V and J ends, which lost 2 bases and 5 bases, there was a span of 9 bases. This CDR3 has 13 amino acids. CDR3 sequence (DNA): TGTGCCAGCAGCTTAACAGGAAGGACTGAAGCTTTCTTT. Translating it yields CASSLTGRTEAFF. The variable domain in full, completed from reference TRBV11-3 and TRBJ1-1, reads EAGVVQSPRYKIIEKKQPVAFWCNPISGHNTLYWYLQNLGQGPELLIRYENEEAVDDSQLPKDRFSAERLKGVDSTLKIQPAELGDSAVYLCASSLTGRTEAFFGQGTRLTVV.

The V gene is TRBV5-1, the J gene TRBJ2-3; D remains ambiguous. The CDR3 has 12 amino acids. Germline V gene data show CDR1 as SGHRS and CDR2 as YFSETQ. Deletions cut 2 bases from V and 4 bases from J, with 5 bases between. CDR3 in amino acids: CASSLLPDTQYF. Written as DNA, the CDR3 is TGCGCCAGCAGCTTACTTCCAGATACGCAGTATTTT.

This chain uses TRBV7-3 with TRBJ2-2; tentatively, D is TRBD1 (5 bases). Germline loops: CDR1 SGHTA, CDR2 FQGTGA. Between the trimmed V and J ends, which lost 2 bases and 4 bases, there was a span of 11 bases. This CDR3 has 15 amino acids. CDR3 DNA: TGTGCCAGCAGCTTAGTAGGGCAGGGCACCGGGGAGCTGTTTTTT. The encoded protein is CASSLVGQGTGELFF.

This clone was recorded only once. The DNA of the CDR3 is TGTGCCAGCTCACGGAGGGGTATGACAGATACGCAGTATTTT. It codes for CASSRRGMTDTQYF. This chain uses TRBV18 with TRBJ2-3; possibly TRBD2 for D (6 bases). V was cut by 4 bases and J by 3 bases, with 11 bases left in between. Looked up from germline, CDR1 is KGHSH and CDR2 is LQKENI. CDR3 length: 14 amino acids.

DNA of the CDR3: TGTGCCATCAGTGTATCGGGTGGCTACACCTTC. Translating it yields CAISVSGGYTF. The chain uses TRBV10-3 and TRBJ1-2; D gene ambiguous. This CDR3 spans 11 amino acids. V dropped 4 bases and J dropped 7 bases, with 7 bases sitting between them. The germline V gene has CDR1 ENHRY and CDR2 SYGVKD.

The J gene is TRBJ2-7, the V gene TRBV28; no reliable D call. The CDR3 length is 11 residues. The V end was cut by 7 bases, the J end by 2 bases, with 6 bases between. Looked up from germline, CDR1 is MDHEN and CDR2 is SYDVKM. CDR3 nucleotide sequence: TGTGCCAGCAAAAGCCCCTACGAGCAGTACTTC. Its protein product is CASKSPYEQYF.

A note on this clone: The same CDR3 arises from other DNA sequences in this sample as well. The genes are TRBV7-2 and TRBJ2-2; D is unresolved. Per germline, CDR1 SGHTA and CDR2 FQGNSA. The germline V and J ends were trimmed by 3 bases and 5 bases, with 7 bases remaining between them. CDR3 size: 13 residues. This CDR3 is CASSFSITGELFF. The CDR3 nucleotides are TGTGCCAGCAGCTTCTCTATAACCGGGGAGCTGTTTTTT.